The 25 T cell receptor beta chains reported below all come from one sample, sequenced in a study of blood T cell repertoires in COVID-19. The protocol was immunoSEQ multiplex PCR, while the TCRdb copy is restricted to in-frame clones and leaves out a portion. This table holds 200,000 to 300,000 clones, around 85% found once. Sample: PBMCs or T cells enriched from blood (not recorded which). These receptors were obtained from a woman aged 40 to 50 with acute COVID-19.

The rearrangement joins TRBV11-2 to TRBJ2-1; D might be TRBD2 (6 bases). This CDR3 comprises 15 residues. V shed 1 base and J shed 4 bases, with 11 bases lying between them. Germline values: CDR1 SGHAT, CDR2 FQNNGV. CDR3 in amino acids: CASSLARDVYNEQFF. In nucleotides, the CDR3 is TGTGCCAGCAGCTTAGCGCGGGATGTGTACAATGAGCAGTTCTTC.

The chain couples TRBV18 to TRBJ1-4, with D uncertain. CDR1 KGHSH and CDR2 LQKENI come from the germline V gene. The CDR3 length is 14 residues. Trimming cost V 5 bases and J 0 bases, with 7 bases left between them. The CDR3 is CASSTGTTNEKLFF. CDR3 bases: TGTGCCAGCTCAACCGGTACAACTAATGAAAAACTGTTTTTT.

Worth noting for this clone: Other DNA sequences in this sample translate to the same CDR3. V usage is TRBV29-1 and J usage is TRBJ2-5, with a tentative D call TRBD2 (6 bases). This CDR3 has 15 residues. Germline loops: CDR1 SQVTM, CDR2 ANQGSEA. For the CDR3, the DNA is TGCAGTGTTTTCCGGACTATCTACGGAGTGAAGACCCAGTACTTC. Translation gives CSVFRTIYGVKTQYF.

V usage is TRBV6-5 and J usage is TRBJ2-2; weak D call: TRBD2 (5 bases). The CDR3 runs 12 residues. V was pared by 7 bases and J by 5 bases, with 8 bases between. Germline V gives CDR1 MNHEY, CDR2 SVGAGI. The CDR3 protein is CASMGETGELFF. The CDR3 DNA is TGTGCCAGCATGGGAGAGACCGGGGAGCTGTTTTTT.

CDR3 coding DNA: TGTGCCAGCAGTCCGCTGGGACTTGTTGAGCAGTTCTTC. Translated, it gives CASSPLGLVEQFF. The chain recombines TRBV12-3 or TRBV12-4 with TRBJ2-1; D is perhaps TRBD2 (6 bases). This CDR3 contains 13 residues. Trimming pared 5 bases from V and 9 bases from J, leaving 14 bases between.

The chain couples TRBV19 to TRBJ1-4; a possible D gene is TRBD1 (6 bases). In germline, CDR1 is LNHDA, CDR2 SQIVND (reference sequence). V shed 2 bases and J shed 6 bases, with 19 bases lying between them. This CDR3 is built from 17 residues. Written as DNA, the CDR3 is TGTGCCAGTAGTATAACCCCCCTGACAGGTGCTTATGAAAAACTGTTTTTT. Protein sequence: CASSITPLTGAYEKLFF.

The chain has TRBV19 and TRBJ1-1; D ambiguous. Per germline, CDR1 LNHDA and CDR2 SQIVND (reference sequence). Deletions cut 5 bases from V and 3 bases from J, with 13 bases between. This CDR3 spans 14 amino acids. In DNA, the CDR3 is TGTGCCAGTAGTCTCTCCTCGGAGGACACTGAAGCTTTCTTT. It codes for CASSLSSEDTEAFF. The whole variable domain, filled in from reference TRBV19 and TRBJ1-1, reads DGGITQSPKYLFRKEGQNVTLSCEQNLNHDAMYWYRQDPGQGLRLIYYSQIVNDFQKGDIAEGYSVSREKKESFPLTVTSAQKNPTAFYLCASSLSSEDTEAFFGQGTRLTVV.

The chain combines TRBV3-1 (or the pseudogene TRBV3-2) with TRBJ1-1, with TRBD1 as a possible D gene (5 bases). CDR1 and CDR2 from the germline V gene are LGHDT and YNNKEL (reference sequence). The CDR3 is 14 amino acids. Trimming removed 4 bases from V and 6 bases from J, with 15 bases in between. In DNA form, the CDR3 reads TGTGCCAGCAGCCCCCAATGGACGGGGGCTGAAGCTTTCTTT. Protein sequence: CASSPQWTGAEAFF.

The chain links TRBV12-3 or TRBV12-4 to TRBJ2-1, with D uncertain. The length of the CDR3 is 12 residues. V lost 1 base and J 7 bases, leaving 5 bases between the germline ends. CDR3 bases: TGTGCCAGCAGTTTAGGTCATAATGAGCAGTTCTTC. Protein sequence: CASSLGHNEQFF.

This chain uses TRBV24-1 with TRBJ2-5; D might be TRBD1 (5 bases). V was pared by 1 base and J by 4 bases, with 12 bases between. Germline V gives CDR1 KGHDR, CDR2 SFDVKD. There are 15 residues in the CDR3. The CDR3 DNA sequence: TGTGCCACCAGTGATTTAGGGCAGGGAAGAGAGACCCAGTACTTC. Translating gives CATSDLGQGRETQYF.

The V gene is TRBV29-1, the J gene TRBJ1-1; 9 bases match TRBD1. CDR1 is SQVTM, CDR2 ANQGSEA, per germline. V lost 2 bases, J lost 0 bases, and 1 base stayed unmatched. This CDR3 spans 14 amino acids. The CDR3 reads CSVEHRGLNTEAFF. Written as DNA, the CDR3 is TGCAGCGTTGAACACAGGGGGCTGAACACTGAAGCTTTCTTT.

This clone has a handful of counts. The chain couples TRBV7-9 to TRBJ2-4; no definite D call. This CDR3 is 14 amino acids long. Germline V gene data show CDR1 as SEHNR and CDR2 as FQNEAQ (reference sequence). V lost 6 bases and J lost 0, with 9 bases in between. CDR3 in DNA: TGTGCCAGCAGTATTACGGGAGCCAAAAACATTCAGTACTTC. Protein: CASSITGAKNIQYF.

This clone was observed once. The chain couples TRBV5-1 to TRBJ2-2; D is perhaps TRBD2 (5 bases). V lost 0 bases and J lost 3, with 12 bases in between. The CDR3 length is 16 residues. Germline V lookup: CDR1 SGHRS, CDR2 YFSETQ. The chain's CDR3 is CASSLAITRDTGELFF. CDR3 coding DNA: TGCGCCAGCAGCTTGGCCATAACGAGGGACACCGGGGAGCTGTTTTTT. Together with reference TRBV5-1 and TRBJ2-2, the CDR3 gives the full variable domain: KAGVTQTPRYLIKTRGQQVTLSCSPISGHRSVSWYQQTPGQGLQFLFEYFSETQRNKGNFPGRFSGRQFSNSRSEMNVSTLELGDSALYLCASSLAITRDTGELFFGEGSRLTVL.

This chain joins TRBV5-1 and TRBJ1-3; D is possibly TRBD1 (6 bases). V was shortened by 3 bases and J by 4 bases, with 20 bases between the two germline ends. This CDR3 has 17 residues. In germline, CDR1 is SGHRS, CDR2 YFSETQ. CDR3 in amino acids: CASSYTLQGLDGNTIYF. In nucleotides, the CDR3 is TGCGCCAGCAGCTACACTCTCCAGGGGCTCGACGGAAACACCATATATTTT. The entire variable domain, with the rest obtained from reference TRBV5-1 and TRBJ1-3, is as follows: KAGVTQTPRYLIKTRGQQVTLSCSPISGHRSVSWYQQTPGQGLQFLFEYFSETQRNKGNFPGRFSGRQFSNSRSEMNVSTLELGDSALYLCASSYTLQGLDGNTIYFGEGSWLTVV.

The V gene is TRBV7-2, the J gene TRBJ2-2; TRBD2 agrees at 9 bases. This CDR3 spans 19 amino acids. CDR1 is SGHTA, CDR2 FQGNSA, per germline. V lost 5 bases, J lost 0 bases, and 13 bases stayed unmatched. CDR3 in DNA: TGTGCCAGCAGCCCGGACTTGGCGGGAGGGTCTGCGAACACCGGGGAGCTGTTTTTT. It specifies CASSPDLAGGSANTGELFF.

V is TRBV2 and J is TRBJ2-2; no definite D call. Trimming shortened V by 6 bases and J by 3 bases, and 14 bases separated the two germline ends. This CDR3 comprises 15 residues. CDR1 is SNHLY and CDR2 is FYNNEI in the germline V gene. In DNA form, the CDR3 reads TGTGCCAGCAGCGCCCCTAGAGAATACACCGGGGAGCTGTTTTTT. It encodes CASSAPREYTGELFF.

This chain connects TRBV21-1 to TRBJ2-7; the table's D call, TRBD2, has no DNA check behind it. TRBV21-1 is a known pseudogene. CDR3 size: 17 residues. CDR3 nucleotide sequence: TGTGCCAGCAGCGCTCGCATCGCTGGACTCGGATACTACGAGCAGTACTTC. The encoded protein is CASSARIAGLGYYEQYF.

CDR3: CAWSPVVSGNTIYF. CDR3 DNA sequence: TGTGCCTGGAGTCCGGTCGTCTCTGGAAACACCATATATTTT. The V and J genes are TRBV30 and TRBJ1-3; D gene ambiguous. The CDR3 length is 14 residues. Trimming stripped 2 bases from V and 0 bases from J, with 8 bases between. From germline, CDR1 is GTSNPN and CDR2 SVGIG (reference sequence).

This rearrangement joins TRBV29-1 to TRBJ2-1, with a weak D call TRBD2 (6 bases). Trimming cost V 6 bases and J 1 base, with 13 bases left between them. Germline V gene lookup returns CDR1 SQVTM and CDR2 ANQGSEA. The length of the CDR3 is 14 residues. CDR3 sequence (DNA): TGCAGCGTCCCTACTAGCAGTTCCTACAATGAGCAGTTCTTC. Residues: CSVPTSSSYNEQFF.

The gene calls are TRBV11-3 and TRBJ2-2, with 8 bases aligning to TRBD2. The CDR3 spans 16 residues. With 2 bases clipped from V and 0 bases from J, the junction kept 2 bases outside the gene matches. Germline V gives CDR1 SGHNT, CDR2 YENEEA. CDR3 in amino acids: CASSLLAGTNTGELFF. Written as DNA, the CDR3 is TGTGCCAGCAGCTTACTAGCGGGCACGAACACCGGGGAGCTGTTTTTT.

This clone was seen just once. The V gene is TRBV7-8, the J gene TRBJ1-6, with a weak D call TRBD1 (5 bases). V lost 1 base and J lost 5, with 12 bases in between. From germline, CDR1 is SGHVS and CDR2 FQNEAQ. The CDR3 consists of 16 residues. CDR3 DNA sequence: TGTGCCAGCAGCTTAGGGGGCAGGCAAAATAATTCACCCCTCCACTTT. It is translated as CASSLGGRQNNSPLHF.

The genes are TRBV28 and TRBJ1-1; D gene ambiguous. CDR1 and CDR2 from the germline V gene are MDHEN and SYDVKM. This CDR3 has 14 amino acids. V was cut by 8 bases and J by 1 base, with 14 bases left in between. In nucleotides, the CDR3 is TGTGCCAGCTTAAACGCACACCGGAACACTGAAGCTTTCTTT. Amino acids: CASLNAHRNTEAFF.

This sequence joins TRBV11-2 and TRBJ2-7; 10 bases are shared with TRBD2. Germline V gene data show CDR1 as SGHAT and CDR2 as FQNNGV. This CDR3 has 18 residues. The ends lost 0 bases at V and 0 bases at J; junction bases unmatched: 8. CDR3 sequence: CASSLDPFSGGFSYEQYF. CDR3 DNA sequence: TGTGCCAGCAGCTTAGATCCCTTTAGCGGGGGGTTCTCCTACGAGCAGTACTTC.

J is TRBJ2-3 and V is TRBV29-1, with 9 positions matching TRBD1. The V and J ends lost 4 bases and 4 bases, in that order; junction bases with no gene match: 9. Germline assignment: CDR1 SQVTM and CDR2 ANQGSEA. The CDR3 has 15 amino acids. The CDR3 loop reads CSVGVRGQGADTQYF. CDR3 bases: TGCAGCGTTGGGGTCAGGGGACAGGGTGCAGATACGCAGTATTTT.

V and J are TRBV11-2 and TRBJ2-7; 11 bases match TRBD1. The CDR3 is 16 amino acids. J gave up 5 bases and V 5 bases, and 11 bases lay outside the gene matches. From germline, CDR1 is SGHAT and CDR2 FQNNGV. CDR3: CASSKNSGTGGDEQYF. CDR3 bases: TGTGCCAGCAGCAAAAATTCCGGGACAGGGGGGGACGAGCAGTACTTC.